The next 16 T cell receptor beta chains were all read from a single sample in a study of regulatory T cells in long-lasting Graves disease. The authors built TCR beta libraries using iRepertoire HTBI primers and Arm-PCR of CDR3 regions. TCRdb redid the calling of the multiplex PCR reads with MiXCR, one entry per CDR3 protein. This sample carries fewer than 550,000 distinct CDR3 sequences, 15% to 20% of them seen once, and the ten largest clones take around 25%. This sample's time point: newly diagnosed GD, antithyroid drugs for less than 3 months. PBMC-extracted RNA yielded the TCR library. These data also featured in a second study, about T cells in Graves' hyperthyroidism and ophthalmopathy.

The source was peripheral blood mononuclear cells (PBMCs), collected at new diagnosis, from a patient treated with antithyroid drugs. These receptors all stem from a woman in her forties or fifties with Graves disease.

This clonotype was seen repeatedly, ten times or more. The chain recombines TRBV12-3 or TRBV12-4 with TRBJ2-3; 7 bases are shared with TRBD1. V was pared by 5 bases and J by 2 bases, with 7 bases of the junction left unmatched. The CDR3 runs to 15 residues. The CDR3 nucleotides read TGTGCCAGCAGTCCCTGGGACAGAACCACAGATACGCAGTATTTT. As protein: CASSPWDRTTDTQYF.

This clonotype occurred many times. This chain links TRBV25-1 with TRBJ2-3; 7 positions match TRBD2. Germline CDR1 is MGHDK and CDR2 is SYGVNS. CDR3 length: 18 residues. J was trimmed by 1 base and V by 1 base; bases with no gene match: 11. Here the CDR3 DNA reads TGTGCCAGCAGTGAATGGACATTAGAGCGGGGCGGCACAGATACGCAGTATTTT. This translates into CASSEWTLERGGTDTQYF.

The chain recombines TRBV10-2 with TRBJ1-5; D is perhaps TRBD1 (6 bases). Trimming removed 7 bases at V and 5 bases at J, with 18 bases between. CDR1 WSHSY and CDR2 SAAADI come from the germline V gene. CDR3 length: 15 residues. CDR3 coding DNA: TGCGCCAGCAACGAACAGGGCTTAGATGATCAGCCCCAGCATTTT. It specifies CASNEQGLDDQPQHF.

The chain carries TRBV10-3 and TRBJ1-3, with D maybe TRBD1 (6 bases). Trimming removed 0 bases from V and 4 bases from J, with 16 bases in between. The CDR3 covers 17 residues. Per the germline V gene, CDR1 is ENHRY and CDR2 is SYGVKD. The CDR3 here is CAISESILGAGGNTIYF. The CDR3, as DNA: TGTGCCATCAGTGAGTCGATCCTGGGGGCGGGCGGAAACACCATATATTTT.

This clonotype was counted between two and nine times. The chain uses TRBV6-1 and TRBJ2-1, with D hard to call. V shed 6 bases and J shed 8 bases, with 14 bases lying between them. In germline, CDR1 is MNHNS, CDR2 SASEGT. The CDR3 is made up of 13 amino acids. Here the CDR3 reads CASRNDPAHEQFF. In nucleotides, the CDR3 is TGTGCCAGCAGAAACGACCCCGCCCATGAGCAGTTCTTC.

This clonotype was detected only a few times. The chain couples TRBV19 to TRBJ1-5, with 10 bases fitting TRBD1. This CDR3 is built from 17 residues. Germline CDR1 and CDR2: LNHDA and SQIVND (reference sequence). Trimming removed 5 bases from V and 1 base from J; junction bases left unmatched: 8. The CDR3 is CASSVLTGGASNQPQHF. The CDR3 DNA is TGTGCCAGTAGTGTCCTGACAGGGGGCGCGAGCAATCAGCCCCAGCATTTT. The whole variable domain, filled in from reference TRBV19 and TRBJ1-5, reads DGGITQSPKYLFRKEGQNVTLSCEQNLNHDAMYWYRQDPGQGLRLIYYSQIVNDFQKGDIAEGYSVSREKKESFPLTVTSAQKNPTAFYLCASSVLTGGASNQPQHFGDGTRLSIL.

The table lists this clonotype with many counts. The rearrangement uses TRBV11-2 and TRBJ2-1; D uncertain. V lost 6 bases and J lost 6, with 15 bases in between. Germline loops: CDR1 SGHAT, CDR2 FQNNGV. This CDR3 contains 14 residues. CDR3 residues: CASRVRWSPNEQFF. DNA for the CDR3: TGTGCCAGCAGGGTGCGGTGGTCACCCAATGAGCAGTTCTTC.

This clonotype has just a few counts. V usage is TRBV28 and J usage is TRBJ1-5; no clear D. CDR3 length: 17 residues. The germline V and J ends were trimmed by 3 bases and 3 bases, with 18 bases remaining between them. CDR1 is MDHEN, CDR2 SYDVKM, per germline. CDR3: CASSFSPGKGNNQPQHF. The CDR3 DNA sequence: TGTGCCAGCAGTTTCTCTCCGGGAAAAGGGAACAATCAGCCCCAGCATTTT.

There are many counts of this clonotype. The V gene is TRBV12-3 or TRBV12-4, the J gene TRBJ2-1; 9 positions agree with TRBD1. The CDR3 length is 15 residues. Trimming cost V 3 bases and J 6 bases; bases outside gene matches: 6. The CDR3 DNA reads TGTGCCAGCAGTTTCAGGGACAGGGTCGGCAATGAGCAGTTCTTC. It codes for CASSFRDRVGNEQFF.

This clonotype was detected many times. The V call is TRBV2, the J call TRBJ1-2; D is ambiguous. Germline CDR1 reads SNHLY; CDR2 reads FYNNEI. Trimming left V 2 bases short and J 8 bases short, with 24 bases between. CDR3 length: 17 amino acids. CDR3: CASSETPTEVRGGGYTF. The CDR3 bases are TGTGCCAGCAGTGAAACCCCGACTGAAGTTCGGGGAGGAGGCTACACCTTC.

Comment on this clonotype: Compared with germline, one end of the junction differs, possibly owing to a read error. The rearrangement joins TRBV12-3 or TRBV12-4 to TRBJ1-5; perhaps TRBD1 as D (5 bases). The CDR3 length is 12 residues. CDR3 loop: CAISFGGQPQHF. The CDR3 DNA follows: TGTGCCATCAGTTTCGGGGGTCAGCCCCAGCATTTT.

This clonotype was seen many times. The chain links TRBV12-3 or TRBV12-4 to TRBJ1-2, with TRBD1 as a possible D gene (6 bases). This CDR3 has 14 amino acids. V lost 6 bases and J 5 bases, leaving 16 bases between the germline ends. In nucleotides, the CDR3 is TGTGCCAGCAGGACCGGGGGGACACCATATGGCTACACCTTC. Its translation: CASRTGGTPYGYTF.

Notes on this clonotype: It may be a read error: a sequence one base away is much more abundant. The V gene is TRBV6-5, the J gene TRBJ2-1, with D perhaps matching TRBD1 (6 bases). The germline V gene has CDR1 MNHEY and CDR2 SVGAGI. V lost 4 bases, J lost 5 bases, and 15 bases lay in between. The CDR3 totals 15 residues. The CDR3 is CASSSEQGKHNEQFF. CDR3 coding DNA: TGTGCCAGCAGTTCCGAACAGGGCAAGCACAATGAGCAGTTCTTC.

The chain has TRBV29-1 and TRBJ2-1; 7 nucleotides align to TRBD1. The V segment lost 2 bases and the J segment 7 bases; nucleotides outside the gene matches: 5. The CDR3 is 13 amino acids. Germline CDR1 and CDR2: SQVTM and ANQGSEA. The CDR3 spells CSVERGRGNEQFF. The CDR3 nucleotides read TGCAGCGTTGAAAGGGGGCGAGGGAATGAGCAGTTCTTC.

This clonotype has a single count. One base away lies a much larger clone, so this may be a sequencing read error. The chain recombines TRBV2 with TRBJ1-1; D ambiguous. CDR3 size: 13 residues. Germline V gene data show CDR1 as SNHLY and CDR2 as FYNNEI. CDR3 bases: TGTGCCAGCAGCGTTGAGCGGAACACTGAAGCTCTCTTT. This encodes CASSVERNTEALF.

As regards this clonotype: A much larger clone lies one base from this, so it may be a read error. CDR3 in DNA: TGTGCCAGCAGCCTGGAGGGGGCCCGCACAGATACGCAGTATTTT. It is translated as CASSLEGARTDTQYF. V usage is TRBV7-9 and J usage is TRBJ2-3; tentatively, D is TRBD1 (7 bases). Germline V gene sequence: CDR1 SEHNR, CDR2 FQNEAQ (reference sequence). The CDR3 contains 15 residues. With 5 bases removed from V and 1 base from J, the gap between germline ends came to 13 bases.